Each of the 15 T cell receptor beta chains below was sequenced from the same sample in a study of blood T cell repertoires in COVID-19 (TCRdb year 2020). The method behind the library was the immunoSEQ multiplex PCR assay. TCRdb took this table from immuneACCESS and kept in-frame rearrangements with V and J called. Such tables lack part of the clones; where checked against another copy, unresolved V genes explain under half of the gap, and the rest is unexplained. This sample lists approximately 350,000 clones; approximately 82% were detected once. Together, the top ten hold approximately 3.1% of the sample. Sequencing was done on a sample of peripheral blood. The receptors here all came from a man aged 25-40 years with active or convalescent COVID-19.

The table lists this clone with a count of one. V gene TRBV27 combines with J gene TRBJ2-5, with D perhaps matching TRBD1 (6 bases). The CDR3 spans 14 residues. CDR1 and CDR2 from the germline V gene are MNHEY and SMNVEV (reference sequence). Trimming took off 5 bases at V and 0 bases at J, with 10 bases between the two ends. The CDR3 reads CASSIRDNQETQYF. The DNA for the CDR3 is TGTGCCAGCAGTATCCGGGACAACCAAGAGACCCAGTACTTC.

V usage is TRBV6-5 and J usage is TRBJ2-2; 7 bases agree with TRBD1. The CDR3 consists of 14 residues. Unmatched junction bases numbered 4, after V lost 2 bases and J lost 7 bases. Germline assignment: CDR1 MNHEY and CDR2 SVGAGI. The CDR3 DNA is TGTGCCAGCAGTTACAGGGGGCTGATCGGGGAGCTGTTTTTT. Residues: CASSYRGLIGELFF.

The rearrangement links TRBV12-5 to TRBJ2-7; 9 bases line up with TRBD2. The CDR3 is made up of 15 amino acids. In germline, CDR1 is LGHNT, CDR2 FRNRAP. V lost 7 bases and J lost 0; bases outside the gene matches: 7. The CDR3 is CASAPSGINSYEQYF. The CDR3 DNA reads TGTGCTAGTGCCCCTAGCGGGATCAACTCCTACGAGCAGTACTTC.

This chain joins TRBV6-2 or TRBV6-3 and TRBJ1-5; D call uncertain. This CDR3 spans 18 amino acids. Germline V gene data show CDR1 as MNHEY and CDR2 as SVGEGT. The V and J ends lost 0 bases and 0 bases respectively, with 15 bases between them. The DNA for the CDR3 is TGTGCCAGCAGTTACTCGAGTTTAACTGATTCTAGCAATCAGCCCCAGCATTTT. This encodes CASSYSSLTDSSNQPQHF.

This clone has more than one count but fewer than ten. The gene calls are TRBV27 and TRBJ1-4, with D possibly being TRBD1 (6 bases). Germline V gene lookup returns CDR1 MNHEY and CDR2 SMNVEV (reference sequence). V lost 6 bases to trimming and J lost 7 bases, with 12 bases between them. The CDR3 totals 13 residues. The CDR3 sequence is CASSRGYGEKLFF. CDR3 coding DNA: TGTGCCAGCAGCAGGGGTTACGGTGAAAAACTGTTTTTT.

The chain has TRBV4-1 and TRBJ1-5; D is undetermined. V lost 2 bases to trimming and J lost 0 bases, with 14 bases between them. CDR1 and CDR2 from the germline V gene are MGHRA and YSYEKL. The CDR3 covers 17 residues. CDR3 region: CASSQIHRGNSNQPQHF. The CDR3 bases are TGCGCCAGCAGCCAAATCCATCGGGGTAATAGCAATCAGCCCCAGCATTTT.

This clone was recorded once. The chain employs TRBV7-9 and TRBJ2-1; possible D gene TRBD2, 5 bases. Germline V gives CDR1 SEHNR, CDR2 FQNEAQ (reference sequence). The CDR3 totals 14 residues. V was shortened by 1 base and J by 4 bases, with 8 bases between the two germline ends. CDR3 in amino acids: CASSLVDSYNEQFF. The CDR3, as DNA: TGTGCCAGCAGCTTAGTGGACTCGTACAATGAGCAGTTCTTC.

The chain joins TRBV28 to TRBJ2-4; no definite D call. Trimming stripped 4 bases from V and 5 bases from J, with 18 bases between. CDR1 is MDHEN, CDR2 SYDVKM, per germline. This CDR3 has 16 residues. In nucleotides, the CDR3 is TGTGCCAGCAGTTCAACTTCCTGGTCCTTTCAAAACATTCAGTACTTC. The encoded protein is CASSSTSWSFQNIQYF.

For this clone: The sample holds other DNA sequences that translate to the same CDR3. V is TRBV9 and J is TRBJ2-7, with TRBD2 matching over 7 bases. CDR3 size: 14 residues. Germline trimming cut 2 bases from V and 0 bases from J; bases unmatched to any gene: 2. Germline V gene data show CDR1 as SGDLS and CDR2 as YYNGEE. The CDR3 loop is CASSVASGSYEQYF. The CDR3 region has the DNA TGTGCCAGCAGCGTTGCTAGCGGCTCCTACGAGCAGTACTTC.

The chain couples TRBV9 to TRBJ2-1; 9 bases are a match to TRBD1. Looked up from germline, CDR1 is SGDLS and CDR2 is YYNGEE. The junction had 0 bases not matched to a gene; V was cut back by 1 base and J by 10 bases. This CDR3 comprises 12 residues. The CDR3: CASSVTGGEQFF. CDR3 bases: TGTGCCAGCAGCGTAACAGGGGGCGAGCAGTTCTTC.

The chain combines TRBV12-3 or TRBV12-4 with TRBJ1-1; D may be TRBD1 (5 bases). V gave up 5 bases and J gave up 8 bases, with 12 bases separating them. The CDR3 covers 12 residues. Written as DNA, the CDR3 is TGTGCCAGCAGTCCAGGGTCAGGAGAAGCTTTCTTT. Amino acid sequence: CASSPGSGEAFF.

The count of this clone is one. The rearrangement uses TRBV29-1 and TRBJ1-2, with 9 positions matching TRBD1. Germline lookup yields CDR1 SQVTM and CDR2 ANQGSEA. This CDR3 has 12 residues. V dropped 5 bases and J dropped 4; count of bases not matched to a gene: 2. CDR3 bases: TGCAGCGTTTCACAGGGGGCCTATGGCTACACCTTC. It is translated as CSVSQGAYGYTF.

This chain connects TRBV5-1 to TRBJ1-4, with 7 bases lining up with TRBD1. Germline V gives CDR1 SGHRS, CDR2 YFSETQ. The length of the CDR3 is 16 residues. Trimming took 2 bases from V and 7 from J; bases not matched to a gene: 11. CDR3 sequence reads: CASSFDRDRTTEKLFF. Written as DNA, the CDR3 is TGCGCCAGCAGCTTCGACAGGGACCGAACAACTGAAAAACTGTTTTTT.

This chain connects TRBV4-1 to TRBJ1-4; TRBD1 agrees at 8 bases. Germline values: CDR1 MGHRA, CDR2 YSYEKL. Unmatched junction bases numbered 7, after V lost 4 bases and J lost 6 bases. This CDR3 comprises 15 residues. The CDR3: CASSPPGQGDEKLFF. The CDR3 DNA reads TGCGCCAGCAGCCCCCCCGGACAGGGTGATGAAAAACTGTTTTTT.

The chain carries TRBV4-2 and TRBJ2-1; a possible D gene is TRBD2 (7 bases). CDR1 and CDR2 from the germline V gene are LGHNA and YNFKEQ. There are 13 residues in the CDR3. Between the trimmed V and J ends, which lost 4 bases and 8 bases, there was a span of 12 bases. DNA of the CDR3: TGTGCCAGCAGCCCGACCGGGGGGCATGAGCAGTTCTTC. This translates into CASSPTGGHEQFF.